This entry lists 27 T cell receptor beta chains sequenced from one sample in a study of regulatory T cells in long-lasting Graves disease. Investigators prepared the TCR beta libraries by applying iRepertoire HTBI primers and Arm-PCR of CDR3 regions. From the multiplex PCR reads, TCRdb called clonotypes with MiXCR, one entry per CDR3 protein. The sample contains about 310,000 distinct CDR3 sequences, approximately 20% of which appear only once. As for time point: persistent/refractory GD, antithyroid drugs over 5 years with positive TRAb. PBMC RNA was the source of the TCR library. The sequencing used peripheral blood mononuclear cells (PBMCs), collected when the disease was refractory, from a patient treated with antithyroid drugs. The receptors derive from a female donor with Graves disease.

The sample holds a few counts of this clonotype. This rearrangement joins TRBV10-3 to TRBJ2-7, with TRBD2 identical over 8 bases. The CDR3 contains 13 residues. Germline V gene data show CDR1 as ENHRY and CDR2 as SYGVKD. Trimming removed 1 base from V and 6 bases from J; junction bases left unmatched: 2. The CDR3 protein is CAISELSGGEQYF. The DNA of the CDR3 is TGTGCCATCAGTGAGTTGAGCGGGGGCGAGCAGTACTTC.

This clonotype was detected ten times or more. V and J are TRBV5-1 and TRBJ2-7; D possibly corresponds to TRBD2 (6 bases). This CDR3 spans 16 amino acids. Trimming shortened V by 5 bases and J by 3 bases, and 21 bases separated the two germline ends. The germline V gene encodes CDR1 SGHRS and CDR2 YFSETQ. CDR3 region: CASRRAVTGEDYEQYF. The CDR3 DNA is TGCGCCAGCAGGCGCGCGGTGACGGGAGAAGACTACGAGCAGTACTTC.

The rearrangement links TRBV7-2 to TRBJ1-1; 9 positions match TRBD1. There are 15 residues in the CDR3. CDR1 is SGHTA, CDR2 FQGNSA, per germline. Trimming took 1 base from V and 5 from J; bases not matched to a gene: 5. CDR3 nucleotides: TGTGCCAGCAGCTTAGGTACAGGGGGCTGGACTGAAGCTTTCTTT. Translated, it gives CASSLGTGGWTEAFF.

This clonotype was seen a few times. This chain uses TRBV20-1 with TRBJ2-7; TRBD2 is a possible D gene (6 bases). The CDR3 has 11 residues. Per germline, CDR1 DFQATT and CDR2 SNEGSKA (reference sequence). V shed 7 bases and J shed 5 bases, with 12 bases lying between them. This CDR3 is CSVEGHDEQYF. The CDR3 DNA follows: TGCAGTGTGGAGGGCCATGACGAGCAGTACTTC.

The V and J genes are TRBV29-1 and TRBJ1-2, with 8 nucleotides matching TRBD1. The CDR3 length is 17 residues. V dropped 3 bases and J dropped 2; count of bases not matched to a gene: 14. The germline CDR1 and CDR2 sequences are SQVTM and ANQGSEA. CDR3 protein: CSVDRGEPGQANYGYTF. CDR3 coding DNA: TGCAGCGTTGACCGAGGGGAGCCGGGACAGGCAAACTATGGCTACACCTTC. Variable domain in full (rest from reference TRBV29-1 and TRBJ1-2): SAVISQKPSRDICQRGTSLTIQCQVDSQVTMMFWYRQQPGQSLTLIATANQGSEATYESGFVIDKFPISRPNLTFSTLTVSNMSPEDSSIYLCSVDRGEPGQANYGYTFGSGTRLTVV.

The rearrangement links TRBV19 to TRBJ2-7; 7 bases are shared with TRBD1. J gave up 3 bases and V 4 bases, and 9 bases lay outside the gene matches. This CDR3 contains 15 residues. CDR1 is LNHDA and CDR2 is SQIVND in the germline V gene (reference sequence). As DNA, the CDR3 is TGTGCCAGTAGTAGGGATCGGACAGGCGACTACGAGCAGTACTTC. It translates to CASSRDRTGDYEQYF.

This clonotype has at least ten counts. V usage is TRBV5-1 and J usage is TRBJ1-5; D possibly corresponds to TRBD1 (6 bases). CDR1 and CDR2 (germline): SGHRS, YFSETQ. This CDR3 is built from 14 residues. Deletions cut 1 base from V and 6 bases from J, with 11 bases between. CDR3 sequence (DNA): TGCGCCAGCAGCTTGTGGGGGCAGGGTCAGCCCCAGCATTTT. Translation: CASSLWGQGQPQHF.

The chain has TRBV20-1 and TRBJ2-7; the D gene could be TRBD1 or TRBD2 (5 bases each). Germline assignment: CDR1 DFQATT and CDR2 SNEGSKA (reference sequence). V lost 5 bases and J lost 0, with 11 bases in between. This CDR3 region has 13 residues. The DNA of the CDR3 is TGCAGTGCTCCCGGGACGGGCTCCTACGAGCAGTACTTC. Residues: CSAPGTGSYEQYF.

The chain has TRBV7-8 and TRBJ2-1, with 9 bases lining up with TRBD2. V lost 5 bases and J lost 6; bases outside the gene matches: 14. The CDR3 is made up of 17 amino acids. Germline V gives CDR1 SGHVS, CDR2 FQNEAQ. The CDR3 here is CASSRGRLAGPGNEQFF. The CDR3, as DNA: TGTGCCAGCAGCCGCGGACGGCTAGCGGGACCAGGCAATGAGCAGTTCTTC.

This clonotype was seen only a few times. The rearrangement uses TRBV20-1 and TRBJ2-5; no reliable D call. Germline V gives CDR1 DFQATT, CDR2 SNEGSKA (reference sequence). The CDR3 loop spans 11 amino acids. Deletions cut 5 bases from V and 4 bases from J, with 8 bases between. As DNA, the CDR3 is TGCAGTGCTTTGACCGGAGAGACCCAGTACTTC. Its translation: CSALTGETQYF.

The chain carries TRBV5-1 and TRBJ2-7, with D tentatively TRBD1 (6 bases). Per the germline V gene, CDR1 is SGHRS and CDR2 is YFSETQ. The CDR3 loop spans 17 amino acids. V was cut by 4 bases and J by 5 bases, with 25 bases left in between. CDR3 sequence (DNA): TGCGCCAGCAGCCCCCAGGGGTCGGGGAAAGTGGCAGACGAGCAGTACTTC. It encodes CASSPQGSGKVADEQYF.

The chain recombines TRBV4-3 with TRBJ2-7; D tentatively fits TRBD1 or TRBD2 (5 bases each). The CDR3 totals 16 residues. Trimming pared 0 bases from V and 2 bases from J, leaving 14 bases between. Germline CDR1 reads LGHNA; CDR2 reads YSLEER. The CDR3 sequence is CASSQDFGRDAYEQYF. The DNA of the CDR3 is TGCGCCAGCAGCCAAGATTTCGGTCGGGACGCCTACGAGCAGTACTTC.

This clonotype was counted ten times or more. The chain is built from TRBV20-1 and TRBJ1-1; TRBD1 aligns across 9 bases. Trimming removed 1 base from V and 3 bases from J; junction bases left unmatched: 6. CDR1 is DFQATT and CDR2 is SNEGSKA in the germline V gene (reference sequence). CDR3 length equals 15 residues. CDR3 region: CSARVLDRGDTEAFF. CDR3 nucleotides: TGCAGTGCTAGAGTGCTCGACAGGGGGGACACTGAAGCTTTCTTT.

This chain joins TRBV7-9 and TRBJ2-1; D gene uncertain. The CDR3 covers 13 residues. CDR1 is SEHNR and CDR2 is FQNEAQ in the germline V gene (reference sequence). Between the trimmed V and J ends, which lost 8 bases and 0 bases, there was a span of 8 bases. The CDR3 DNA sequence: TGTGCCAGCGAGACGAGCTCCTACAATGAGCAGTTCTTC. This translates into CASETSSYNEQFF.

The CDR3, as DNA: TGTGCCAGCAGCGAGACGGTGAATCCACCCCTCCACTTT. It is translated as CASSETVNPPLHF. V usage is TRBV5-6 and J usage is TRBJ1-6; D call uncertain. In germline, CDR1 is SGHDT, CDR2 YYEEEE. The CDR3 extends over 13 amino acids. Deletions cut 4 bases from V and 11 bases from J, with 13 bases between.

The chain couples TRBV6-4 to TRBJ2-7; 7 bases align to TRBD2. The junction had 3 bases not matched to a gene; V was cut back by 0 bases and J by 4 bases. This CDR3 contains 14 residues. Germline-derived CDR1 and CDR2 are MRHNA and SNTAGT. The CDR3 loop is CASSDSAGRYEQYF. CDR3 DNA: TGTGCCAGCAGTGACTCGGCCGGGAGGTACGAGCAGTACTTC.

This clonotype was observed a few times. The CDR3: CASSHSRDSSYEQYF. The CDR3 DNA is TGCGCCAGCAGCCATAGCCGGGACAGCTCCTACGAGCAGTACTTC. The chain joins TRBV4-3 to TRBJ2-7; 7 bases fit TRBD1. The CDR3 length is 15 residues. The germline V gene has CDR1 LGHNA and CDR2 YSLEER. After removal of 3 bases from V and 0 bases from J, the junction contained 5 bases not matched to a gene.

This chain links TRBV19 with TRBJ1-2; no definite D call. Trimming left V 2 bases short and J 7 bases short, with 20 bases between. CDR3 length equals 16 residues. Per germline, CDR1 LNHDA and CDR2 SQIVND (reference sequence). Written as DNA, the CDR3 is TGTGCCAGTAGTATAAGTTCGGGCGGGCGGAGGGCTGGCTACACCTTC. Protein sequence: CASSISSGGRRAGYTF.

This chain connects TRBV5-8 to TRBJ2-3; D is perhaps TRBD1 (5 bases). CDR3 size: 17 residues. V shed 3 bases and J shed 0 bases, with 17 bases lying between them. Germline V gives CDR1 SGHTS, CDR2 YDEGEE. The CDR3 sequence: CASSSHRSTDSTDTQYF. The DNA of the CDR3 is TGTGCCAGCAGCTCTCATCGATCGACAGACAGCACAGATACGCAGTATTTT. Drawing the rest from reference TRBV5-8 and TRBJ2-3, the complete variable domain is EAGVTQSPTHLIKTRGQQATLRCSPISGHTSVYWYQQALGLGLQFLLWYDEGEERNRGNFPPRFSGRQFPNYSSELNVNALELEDSALYLCASSSHRSTDSTDTQYFGPGTRLTVL.

This clonotype was seen many times. This chain links TRBV28 with TRBJ2-7; D uncertain. CDR1 and CDR2 from the germline V gene are MDHEN and SYDVKM. CDR3 length: 13 residues. Trimming removed 5 bases at V and 2 bases at J, with 10 bases between. The CDR3 loop is CASSPTSTYEQYF. DNA of the CDR3: TGTGCCAGCAGTCCGACGTCCACCTACGAGCAGTACTTC.

This clonotype has only a few counts. The CDR3 protein is CASSFPPNKTDYEQYF. In nucleotides, the CDR3 is TGTGCCAGCAGCTTTCCCCCCAATAAGACCGACTACGAGCAGTACTTC. The chain recombines TRBV7-8 with TRBJ2-7; D ambiguous. This CDR3 has 16 amino acids. Germline CDR1 reads SGHVS; CDR2 reads FQNEAQ. Trimming cost V 3 bases and J 3 bases, with 18 bases left between them.

In this sample, this clonotype turned up a few times. The rearrangement uses TRBV4-1 and TRBJ2-7, with D hard to call. The CDR3 length is 12 residues. The V end was cut by 1 base, the J end by 6 bases, with 7 bases between. The germline V gene has CDR1 MGHRA and CDR2 YSYEKL. The CDR3 nucleotides read TGCGCCAGCAGCCAAGGGATCGGCGAGCAGTACTTC. Encoded protein: CASSQGIGEQYF.

This chain joins TRBV3-1 and TRBJ1-1; D remains unclear. The CDR3 has 15 amino acids. The germline CDR1 and CDR2 sequences are LGHDT and YNNKEL (reference sequence). V shed 0 bases and J shed 3 bases, with 11 bases lying between them. The CDR3 DNA sequence: TGTGCCAGCAGCCAAGATCACCTGGCGGACACTGAAGCTTTCTTT. Its translation: CASSQDHLADTEAFF.

This clonotype was found once. V and J are TRBV29-1 and TRBJ1-1; D is perhaps TRBD1 (5 bases). Trimming shortened V by 4 bases and J by 6 bases, and 18 bases separated the two germline ends. Germline CDR1 SQVTM, CDR2 ANQGSEA. This CDR3 comprises 14 residues. The CDR3 loop is CSVVAGTNPSEAFF. The CDR3 DNA is TGCAGCGTTGTGGCAGGGACCAATCCTTCTGAAGCTTTCTTT.

The V and J genes are TRBV19 and TRBJ2-7; D might be TRBD2 (5 bases). V dropped 4 bases and J dropped 3 bases, with 16 bases sitting between them. CDR1 LNHDA and CDR2 SQIVND come from the germline V gene (reference sequence). The CDR3 sequence is 15 residues long. CDR3 sequence (DNA): TGTGCCAGTAGTACGGCCGCCGGGAACCTCTACGAGCAGTACTTC. Translated: CASSTAAGNLYEQYF.

This clonotype was observed a few times. The chain links TRBV4-2 to TRBJ2-7; no reliable D call. V lost 0 bases to trimming and J lost 2 bases, with 5 bases between them. The CDR3 is 13 amino acids. Germline loops: CDR1 LGHNA, CDR2 YNFKEQ. CDR3 in amino acids: CASSQDVAYEQYF. The CDR3 region has the DNA TGTGCCAGCAGCCAAGATGTCGCCTACGAGCAGTACTTC.

The chain carries TRBV20-1 and TRBJ1-2; weak D call: TRBD1 (5 bases). Germline CDR1 is DFQATT and CDR2 is SNEGSKA (reference sequence). The V and J ends lost 0 bases and 0 bases respectively, with 11 bases between them. The length of the CDR3 is 15 residues. The CDR3 coding sequence is TGCAGTGCTAGAGACCAGGGCTCCCCTAACTATGGCTACACCTTC. It specifies CSARDQGSPNYGYTF.